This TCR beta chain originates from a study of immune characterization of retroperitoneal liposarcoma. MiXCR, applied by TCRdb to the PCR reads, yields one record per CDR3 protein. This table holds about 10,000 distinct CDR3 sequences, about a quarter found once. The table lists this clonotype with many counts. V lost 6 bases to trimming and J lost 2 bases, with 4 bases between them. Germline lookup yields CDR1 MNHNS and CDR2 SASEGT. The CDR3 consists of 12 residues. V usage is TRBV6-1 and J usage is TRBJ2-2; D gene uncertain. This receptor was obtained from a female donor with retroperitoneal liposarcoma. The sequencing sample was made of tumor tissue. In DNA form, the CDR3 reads TGTGCCAGCAGCAGAAACACCGGGGAGCTGTTTTTT. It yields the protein CASSRNTGELFF.